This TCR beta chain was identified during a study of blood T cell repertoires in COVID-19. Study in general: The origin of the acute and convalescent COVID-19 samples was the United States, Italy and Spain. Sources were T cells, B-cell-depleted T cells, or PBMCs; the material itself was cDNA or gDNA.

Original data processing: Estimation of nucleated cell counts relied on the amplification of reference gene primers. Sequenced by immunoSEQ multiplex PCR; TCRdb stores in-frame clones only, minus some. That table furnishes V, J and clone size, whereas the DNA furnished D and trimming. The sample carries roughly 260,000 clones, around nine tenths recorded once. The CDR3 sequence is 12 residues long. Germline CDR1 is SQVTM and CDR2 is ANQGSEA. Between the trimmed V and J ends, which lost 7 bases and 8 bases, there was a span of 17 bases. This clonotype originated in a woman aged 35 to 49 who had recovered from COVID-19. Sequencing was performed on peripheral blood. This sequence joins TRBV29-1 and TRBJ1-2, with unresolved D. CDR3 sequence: CSAAGPEGGYTF. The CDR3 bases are TGCAGCGCCGCCGGGCCTGAGGGAGGCTACACCTTC.